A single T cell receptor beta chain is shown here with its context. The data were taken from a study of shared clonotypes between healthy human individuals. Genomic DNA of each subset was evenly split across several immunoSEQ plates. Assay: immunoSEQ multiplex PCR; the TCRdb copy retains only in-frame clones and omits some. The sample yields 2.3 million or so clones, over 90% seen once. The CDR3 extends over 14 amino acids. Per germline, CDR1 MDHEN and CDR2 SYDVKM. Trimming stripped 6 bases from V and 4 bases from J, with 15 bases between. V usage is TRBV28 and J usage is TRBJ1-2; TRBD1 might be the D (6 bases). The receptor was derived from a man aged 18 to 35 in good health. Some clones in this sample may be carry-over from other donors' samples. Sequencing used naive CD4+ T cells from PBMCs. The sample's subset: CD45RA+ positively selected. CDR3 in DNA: TGTGCCAGCAGGTCGGGGGCGAGGGTCTATGGCTACACCTTC. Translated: CASRSGARVYGYTF.